This is a list of T cell receptor beta chains from one sample in a study of Ad26.COV2.S vaccination and SARS-CoV-2 variants. Generated by immunoSEQ multiplex PCR, the TCRdb table keeps only in-frame clones and is missing some. The table shows approximately 480,000 clones, with 70% to 90% occurring only once. The sequences come from peripheral blood, collected in a trial of Ad26.COV2.S vaccine versus placebo. These receptors originate from a person between 18 and 65 years old who received the Ad26.COV2.S COVID-19 vaccine or a placebo. The CDR3 runs from the conserved cysteine through the conserved F or W. D genes are given only for firm matches. The size field is filled for only some rows; it gives once, few, many or a size class.

D gene	clone size	V gene	J gene	CDR3 protein	CDR3 DNA
.	.	TRBV7-6	TRBJ2-6	CASSAASLSGANVLTF	TGTGCCAGCAGCGCCGCCTCGCTCTCTGGGGCCAACGTCCTGACTTTC
.	.	TRBV5-5	TRBJ2-5	CASSLDWQRGGETQYF	TGTGCCAGCAGCTTGGATTGGCAGAGGGGCGGAGAGACCCAGTACTTC
.	once	TRBV11-1	TRBJ2-3	CASSLSFTYTDTQYF	TGTGCCAGCAGCTTAAGCTTCACCTACACAGATACGCAGTATTTT
.	once	TRBV10-3	TRBJ1-1	CAISGRGQGTEAFF	TGTGCCATCAGTGGCCGGGGCCAGGGAACTGAAGCTTTCTTT
.	.	TRBV5-4	TRBJ1-1	CASSSSEGTEAFF	TGTGCCAGCAGTTCCTCGGAGGGTACTGAAGCTTTCTTT
TRBD2	.	TRBV5-1	TRBJ2-1	CASSLAGGRAYNEQFF	TGCGCCAGCAGCTTGGCCGGCGGGAGGGCCTACAATGAGCAGTTCTTC
.	.	TRBV14	TRBJ2-5	CATSPGLQETQYF	TGTGCCACCTCCCCGGGGCTGCAAGAGACCCAGTACTTC
.	.	TRBV27	TRBJ1-6	CASSLRGNNSPLHF	TGTGCCAGCAGTTTACGGGGAAATAATTCACCCCTCCACTTT
.	once	TRBV28	TRBJ2-1	CASSLSRTNNEQFF	TGTGCCAGCAGTTTAAGTCGGACAAACAATGAGCAGTTCTTC
TRBD2	once	TRBV5-1	TRBJ2-3	CASSLSAGGNTDTQYF	TGCGCCAGCAGCTTGTCCGCGGGAGGTAACACAGATACGCAGTATTTT
.	once	TRBV7-8	TRBJ2-7	CASSPPGQNLYEQYF	TGTGCCAGCAGCCCGCCCGGACAGAATTTGTACGAGCAGTACTTC
TRBD1	.	TRBV15	TRBJ1-1	CATSYLGTANTEAFF	TGTGCCACCAGCTATTTAGGGACAGCGAACACTGAAGCTTTCTTT
.	.	TRBV11-2	TRBJ2-1	CASSSPKGPYNEQFF	TGTGCCAGCAGCTCACCCAAGGGCCCCTACAATGAGCAGTTCTTC
TRBD1	once	TRBV5-4	TRBJ1-5	CASSSDRGQPQHF	TGTGCCAGCAGCTCGGACAGGGGTCAGCCCCAGCATTTT
TRBD2	.	TRBV9	TRBJ2-7	CASSVPSGYYEQYF	TGTGCCAGCAGCGTACCTAGCGGGTATTACGAGCAGTACTTC
.	.	TRBV3-1/TRBV3-2	TRBJ2-1	CASSQVALEQFF	TGTGCCAGCAGCCAAGTAGCCCTAGAGCAGTTCTTC
TRBD2	.	TRBV27	TRBJ2-1	CASSTGLARGTSSYNEQFF	TGTGCCAGCAGTACGGGACTAGCGAGGGGTACCAGCTCCTACAATGAGCAGTTCTTC
.	.	TRBV6-2/TRBV6-3	TRBJ1-1	CASSYSTGRRTEAFF	TGTGCCAGCAGTTACTCGACGGGGCGCCGGACTGAAGCTTTCTTT